Shown below are 18 T cell receptor beta chains from a single sample sequenced in a study of blood T cell repertoires in COVID-19. This table comes from immunoSEQ multiplex PCR, and its TCRdb copy is limited to in-frame clones, with some not included. The table lists 80,000 to 85,000 clones, more than 80% of them singletons. The source material was peripheral blood. The source of these receptors is a human donor in a cohort sampled during active COVID-19.

The chain is built from TRBV29-1 and TRBJ2-5, with D perhaps TRBD2 (6 bases). Per germline, CDR1 SQVTM and CDR2 ANQGSEA. V was shortened by 3 bases and J by 3 bases, with 11 bases between the two germline ends. The CDR3 has 13 residues. The CDR3 sequence: CSVERTGEETQYF. As DNA, the CDR3 is TGCAGCGTTGAGAGGACGGGAGAAGAGACCCAGTACTTC.

The rearrangement joins TRBV4-1 to TRBJ2-6, with D tentatively TRBD2 (7 bases). In germline, CDR1 is MGHRA, CDR2 YSYEKL. Trimming took 3 bases from V and 4 from J, leaving 19 bases between them. This CDR3 region has 18 residues. The CDR3, as DNA: TGCGCCAGCAGCCAGAGAGTAGGGGGGGCTCCAGGGGCCAACGTCCTGACTTTC. Amino acids: CASSQRVGGAPGANVLTF.

The chain recombines TRBV10-3 with TRBJ2-7; TRBD2 agrees at 10 bases. The ends lost 5 bases at V and 6 bases at J; junction bases unmatched: 7. The CDR3 totals 14 residues. CDR1 is ENHRY and CDR2 is SYGVKD in the germline V gene. The CDR3 reads CAISLAGGLGEQYF. The CDR3 bases are TGTGCCATCAGTTTAGCGGGGGGCCTGGGCGAGCAGTACTTC.

V gene TRBV28 combines with J gene TRBJ2-3, with 10 bases that match TRBD2. The germline gives CDR1 MDHEN, CDR2 SYDVKM. V shed 5 bases and J 3 bases; nucleotides not matched to a gene: 5. CDR3 length: 15 residues. The CDR3 bases are TGTGCCAGCAGTGAGCGGGGGGGCCGGACAGATACGCAGTATTTT. Its translation: CASSERGGRTDTQYF.

The genes are TRBV7-3 and TRBJ2-5, with D perhaps TRBD1 (5 bases). V dropped 4 bases and J dropped 2 bases, with 14 bases sitting between them. The CDR3 has 15 residues. Germline V gene lookup returns CDR1 SGHTA and CDR2 FQGTGA. CDR3 nucleotides: TGTGCCAGCAGCTCCGTTGGGGCTGTGCAAGAGACCCAGTACTTC. Its translation: CASSSVGAVQETQYF. The full variable domain, rest sourced from reference TRBV7-3 and TRBJ2-5, is GAGVSQTPSNKVTEKGKYVELRCDPISGHTALYWYRQSLGQGPEFLIYFQGTGAADDSGLPNDRFFAVRPEGSVSTLKIQRTERGDSAVYLCASSSVGAVQETQYFGPGTRLLVL.

A few counts support this clone. V usage is TRBV5-4 and J usage is TRBJ2-7, with TRBD1 identical over 7 bases. V shed 4 bases, J shed 3 bases, and the junction held 16 bases outside the gene matches. This CDR3 has 17 amino acids. Germline CDR1 reads SGHNT; CDR2 reads YYREEE (reference sequence). CDR3 nucleotides: TGTGCCAGCAGCCAAGACAGGGCCCTTCTCTCCAGCTACGAGCAGTACTTC. It is translated as CASSQDRALLSSYEQYF.

The chain employs TRBV27 and TRBJ2-1, with D tentatively TRBD2 (5 bases). Between the trimmed V and J ends, which lost 7 bases and 6 bases, there was a span of 22 bases. Germline loops: CDR1 MNHEY, CDR2 SMNVEV (reference sequence). CDR3 length: 16 residues. The CDR3 DNA follows: TGTGCCAGCACTCCCCGGGAATCCCTGATTGGCAATGAGCAGTTCTTC. Its protein is CASTPRESLIGNEQFF.

This clone was seen repeatedly, ten times or more. The J gene is TRBJ2-3, the V gene TRBV30; TRBD2 agrees at 8 bases. CDR1 GTSNPN and CDR2 SVGIG come from the germline V gene (reference sequence). With V trimmed by 2 bases and J by 5 bases, 9 bases remained unmatched. The length of the CDR3 is 15 residues. The CDR3 region has the DNA TGTGCCTGGAGTCGGGGGGGCCGTGGACTAGATACGCAGTATTTT. Translating gives CAWSRGGRGLDTQYF.

This clone occurred a few times. The rearrangement links TRBV9 to TRBJ1-3; 8 bases are a match to TRBD1. Unmatched junction bases numbered 6, after V lost 4 bases and J lost 0 bases. Germline V CDR1 and CDR2: SGDLS, YYNGEE. CDR3 size: 16 residues. In nucleotides, the CDR3 is TGTGCCAGCAGCCAGGGACAGGTTAACTCTGGAAACACCATATATTTT. It is translated as CASSQGQVNSGNTIYF.

The CDR3 spells CASSPGIGEKLFF. CDR3 DNA sequence: TGTGCCAGTAGCCCGGGGATAGGTGAAAAACTGTTTTTT. The rearrangement joins TRBV19 to TRBJ1-4, with D hard to call. The CDR3 consists of 13 residues. CDR1 and CDR2 (germline): LNHDA, SQIVND (reference sequence). Trimming cost V 6 bases and J 7 bases, with 12 bases left between them.

The rearrangement links TRBV19 to TRBJ2-6; the D gene is possibly TRBD2 (6 bases). Germline V gives CDR1 LNHDA, CDR2 SQIVND (reference sequence). Deletions cut 4 bases from V and 4 bases from J, with 11 bases between. The CDR3 extends over 15 amino acids. Written as DNA, the CDR3 is TGTGCCAGTAGTACCGGGGGTTCCGGGGCCAACGTCCTGACTTTC. Its protein product is CASSTGGSGANVLTF.

The gene calls are TRBV6-1 and TRBJ1-2; D ambiguous. CDR1 and CDR2 (germline): MNHNS, SASEGT. The CDR3 runs to 14 residues. With 1 base removed from V and 5 bases from J, the gap between germline ends came to 11 bases. The CDR3 DNA reads TGTGCCAGCAGTGAAGGATTCGCAGGATATGGCTACACCTTC. Translating it yields CASSEGFAGYGYTF.

This sequence joins TRBV18 and TRBJ2-7; the match to TRBD2 covers 11 bases. V shed 3 bases and J 1 base; nucleotides not matched to a gene: 2. CDR3 size: 15 residues. Per germline, CDR1 KGHSH and CDR2 LQKENI. The CDR3 coding sequence is TGTGCCAGCTCACCGAGACTAGCGGGGTCCTACGAGCAGTACTTC. Protein product: CASSPRLAGSYEQYF.

The genes are TRBV10-3 and TRBJ2-3; no clear D. V lost 6 bases and J lost 0, with 10 bases in between. Per the germline V gene, CDR1 is ENHRY and CDR2 is SYGVKD. The CDR3 is 14 amino acids. CDR3 nucleotide sequence: TGTGCCATCAGGCAAAGCCCTAGCACAGATACGCAGTATTTT. This sequence encodes CAIRQSPSTDTQYF.

This chain uses TRBV19 with TRBJ2-7, with TRBD2 identical over 7 bases. From germline, CDR1 is LNHDA and CDR2 SQIVND (reference sequence). V lost 4 bases and J lost 3; bases outside the gene matches: 3. The CDR3 spans 13 residues. CDR3 protein: CASSTGTNYEQYF. The CDR3 nucleotides read TGTGCCAGTAGTACAGGGACTAACTACGAGCAGTACTTC.

CDR3 protein: CASSQGVGGQYEQYF. In DNA, the CDR3 is TGTGCCAGCAGCCAAGGGGTGGGGGGGCAATACGAGCAGTACTTC. V gene TRBV4-2 combines with J gene TRBJ2-7; TRBD2 might be the D (7 bases). Germline V gene sequence: CDR1 LGHNA, CDR2 YNFKEQ. Deletions cut 1 base from V and 4 bases from J, with 14 bases between. This CDR3 has 15 amino acids.

This chain uses TRBV2 with TRBJ2-7; perhaps TRBD1 as D (6 bases). The CDR3 has 15 amino acids. CDR1 and CDR2 from the germline V gene are SNHLY and FYNNEI. V lost 8 bases and J 5 bases, leaving 22 bases between the germline ends. DNA for the CDR3: TGTGCCAGCCGCCTTAGACAGGCGGTCTCAGACGAGCAGTACTTC. Translating gives CASRLRQAVSDEQYF.

The rearrangement joins TRBV3-1 (or the pseudogene TRBV3-2) to TRBJ2-1, with 8 nucleotides matching TRBD2. Germline V gene lookup returns CDR1 LGHDT and CDR2 YNNKEL (reference sequence). The trim removed 1 base at V and 9 bases at J, leaving 5 bases unmatched. The CDR3 covers 14 residues. This CDR3 is CASSQVGGAAEQFF. CDR3 in DNA: TGTGCCAGCAGCCAAGTCGGGGGGGCCGCTGAGCAGTTCTTC.